This T cell receptor beta chain appears in the sequencing data of a study of CD4 and CD8 cells across lung adenocarcinoma regions. CDR1 MNHNS and CDR2 SASEGT come from the germline V gene. This CDR3 is built from 17 residues. TCRdb reanalysed the PCR reads using MiXCR and keeps one entry per CDR3 protein. The sample contains approximately 7,000 distinct CDR3 sequences, over 40% of which appear only once. The patients had localized lung adenocarcinoma, a non-small cell subtype. The gene calls are TRBV6-1 and TRBJ2-3; perhaps TRBD2 as D (6 bases). The J call may be in error: the DNA end matches TRBJ2-5 better. The clonotype originates from a female donor with lung adenocarcinoma. The CD4 and CD8 labels of this study may be unreliable. Material for sequencing was CD8+ T cells from the center of a lung tumor. CDR3 sequence (DNA): TGTGCCAGCAGCCGGGACGCAGCTAGCGCTAACACAGATACCCAGTACTTC. Protein sequence: CASSRDAASANTDTQYF.